The rows below give T cell receptor beta chains drawn from one sample of a study of human T cells and chemical hapten exposure. TCRdb called the RACE reads again in MiXCR, with one record for every CDR3 protein. The sample lists about 52,000 distinct CDR3 sequences; 9.6% were seen once. The material was whole blood, obtained in connection with sensitization to the hapten diphenylcyclopropenone (DPC). The receptors come from a woman aged 25 to 45 with alopecia areata. Some clones in this sample may be carry-over from other donors' samples. CDR3s include the opening cysteine and the closing phenylalanine or tryptophan. D genes are given only for firm matches. Size tells how often a clone was seen (once, few, many) or the class of an expanded clone, and some rows leave it out.

CDR3aa: CASSSTHTDTQYF
CDR3nt: TGTGCCAGCAGCTCTACGCACACAGATACGCAGTATTTT
v_gene: TRBV7-9
d_gene: -
j_gene: TRBJ2-3
abundance: -

CDR3aa: CASSQLGVGFTDTQYF
CDR3nt: TGTGCCAGCAGCCAGTTGGGTGTAGGTTTCACAGATACGCAGTATTTT
v_gene: TRBV3-1
d_gene: -
j_gene: TRBJ2-3
abundance: many

CDR3aa: CASSYADEQYF
CDR3nt: TGTGCCAGCAGCTATGCGGACGAGCAGTACTTC
v_gene: TRBV7-8
d_gene: -
j_gene: TRBJ2-7
abundance: -

CDR3aa: CATSRDTDGTGTRNTIYF
CDR3nt: TGTGCCACCAGCAGAGATACCGACGGGACAGGGACACGAAACACCATATATTTT
v_gene: TRBV15
d_gene: TRBD1
j_gene: TRBJ1-3
abundance: -

CDR3aa: CASSLARGYEQYF
CDR3nt: TGTGCCAGCAGTTTGGCGAGGGGGTACGAGCAGTACTTC
v_gene: TRBV12-3/TRBV12-4
d_gene: -
j_gene: TRBJ2-7
abundance: many

CDR3aa: CASSYPGLRAVDSEAFF
CDR3nt: TGTGCCAGCAGTTACCCTGGATTGAGGGCGGTCGATTCTGAAGCTTTCTTT
v_gene: TRBV6-6
d_gene: -
j_gene: TRBJ1-1
abundance: few

CDR3aa: CASSLGLATSDTQYF
CDR3nt: TGTGCCAGCAGTTTGGGACTAGCGACTTCAGATACGCAGTATTTT
v_gene: TRBV12-3/TRBV12-4
d_gene: TRBD2
j_gene: TRBJ2-3
abundance: -

CDR3aa: CASSEFTGANVLTF
CDR3nt: TGTGCCAGCAGTGAGTTTACTGGGGCCAACGTCCTGACTTTC
v_gene: TRBV2
d_gene: -
j_gene: TRBJ2-6
abundance: many

CDR3aa: CASSFRGLSRADTQYF
CDR3nt: TGTGCCAGCAGTTTCCGGGGCCTAAGTCGGGCAGATACGCAGTATTTT
v_gene: TRBV28
d_gene: -
j_gene: TRBJ2-3
abundance: -

CDR3aa: CASSPSKVETQYF
CDR3nt: TGTGCCAGCTCACCAAGCAAGGTGGAGACCCAGTACTTC
v_gene: TRBV18
d_gene: -
j_gene: TRBJ2-5
abundance: -

CDR3aa: CASSYQGSSYNEQFF
CDR3nt: TGTGCCAGCAGTTACCAGGGCAGCTCCTACAATGAGCAGTTCTTC
v_gene: TRBV28
d_gene: -
j_gene: TRBJ2-1
abundance: many

CDR3aa: CAAVGTGRYGYTF
CDR3nt: TGTGCCGCAGTAGGGACCGGACGGTATGGCTACACCTTC
v_gene: TRBV2
d_gene: -
j_gene: TRBJ1-2
abundance: many

CDR3aa: CAWRRVANTGELFF
CDR3nt: TGTGCCTGGAGAAGAGTCGCGAACACCGGGGAGCTGTTTTTT
v_gene: TRBV30
d_gene: -
j_gene: TRBJ2-2
abundance: -

CDR3aa: CASSQELLIGGQTQYF
CDR3nt: TGTGCCAGCAGCCAAGAACTCCTCATCGGGGGGCAGACCCAGTACTTC
v_gene: TRBV14
d_gene: -
j_gene: TRBJ2-5
abundance: -

CDR3aa: CSAADRGRWPSNQPQHF
CDR3nt: TGCAGTGCTGCGGACAGGGGCCGCTGGCCCAGCAATCAGCCCCAGCATTTT
v_gene: TRBV20-1
d_gene: TRBD1
j_gene: TRBJ1-5
abundance: few

CDR3aa: CASSFGGSYEQYF
CDR3nt: TGTGCCAGCAGCTTCGGGGGTAGCTACGAGCAGTACTTC
v_gene: TRBV7-2
d_gene: -
j_gene: TRBJ2-7
abundance: few

CDR3aa: CATRDTNQPQHF
CDR3nt: TGTGCCACCCGGGACACAAATCAGCCCCAGCATTTT
v_gene: TRBV19
d_gene: -
j_gene: TRBJ1-5
abundance: many

CDR3aa: CSAKGAGGVNEQFF
CDR3nt: TGCAGTGCTAAAGGAGCGGGGGGGGTCAATGAGCAGTTCTTC
v_gene: TRBV20-1
d_gene: TRBD2
j_gene: TRBJ2-1
abundance: few

CDR3aa: CASRNSGGPGRTTNEKLFF
CDR3nt: TGTGCCAGCAGAAACTCGGGGGGGCCCGGGAGAACAACTAATGAAAAACTGTTTTTT
v_gene: TRBV27
d_gene: -
j_gene: TRBJ1-4
abundance: few

CDR3aa: CASSYLARAGTRTDTQYF
CDR3nt: TGTGCCAGCAGTTACTTAGCTAGAGCGGGGACCCGCACAGATACGCAGTATTTT
v_gene: TRBV6-2/TRBV6-3
d_gene: TRBD2
j_gene: TRBJ2-3
abundance: -

CDR3aa: CASRGQVRGTEAFF
CDR3nt: TGTGCCAGCAGGGGACAGGTTCGGGGCACTGAAGCTTTCTTT
v_gene: TRBV6-2/TRBV6-3
d_gene: TRBD1
j_gene: TRBJ1-1
abundance: many

CDR3aa: CASTLQEGDTEAFF
CDR3nt: TGTGCCAGCACCCTGCAGGAGGGTGACACTGAAGCTTTCTTT
v_gene: TRBV28
d_gene: -
j_gene: TRBJ1-1
abundance: few

CDR3aa: CASSLMGQGTEAFF
CDR3nt: TGTGCCAGCAGCCTTATGGGACAGGGGACTGAAGCTTTCTTT
v_gene: TRBV7-9
d_gene: TRBD1
j_gene: TRBJ1-1
abundance: many

CDR3aa: CSVDSGGNTIYF
CDR3nt: TGCAGCGTTGATTCAGGGGGAAACACCATATATTTT
v_gene: TRBV29-1
d_gene: -
j_gene: TRBJ1-3
abundance: -

CDR3aa: CASSLLLAGGPDNEQFF
CDR3nt: TGTGCCAGCAGTCTTTTACTAGCGGGGGGGCCGGACAATGAGCAGTTCTTC
v_gene: TRBV12-3/TRBV12-4
d_gene: TRBD2
j_gene: TRBJ2-1
abundance: few

CDR3aa: CASSPPGTGGGSPLPF
CDR3nt: TGTGCCAGCAGCCCCCCCGGGACAGGGGGCGGCTCACCCCTCCCCTTT
v_gene: TRBV7-2
d_gene: TRBD1
j_gene: TRBJ1-6
abundance: few

CDR3aa: CARKQGGLNTEAFF
CDR3nt: TGTGCCAGGAAACAGGGGGGTTTGAACACTGAAGCTTTCTTT
v_gene: TRBV6-2/TRBV6-3
d_gene: TRBD1
j_gene: TRBJ1-1
abundance: -

CDR3aa: CASSYSASGAYEQYF
CDR3nt: TGTGCCAGCAGTTACTCGGCTAGCGGAGCCTACGAGCAGTACTTC
v_gene: TRBV6-2/TRBV6-3
d_gene: TRBD2
j_gene: TRBJ2-7
abundance: few

CDR3aa: CATGGRSYGYTF
CDR3nt: TGTGCCACGGGGGGCCGAAGCTATGGCTACACCTTC
v_gene: TRBV28
d_gene: -
j_gene: TRBJ1-2
abundance: -

CDR3aa: CSVEKSGANVLTF
CDR3nt: TGCAGCGTTGAGAAATCTGGGGCCAACGTCCTGACTTTC
v_gene: TRBV29-1
d_gene: -
j_gene: TRBJ2-6
abundance: few

CDR3aa: CATSDRWAGSNQPQHF
CDR3nt: TGTGCCACCAGTGATAGGTGGGCAGGAAGCAATCAGCCCCAGCATTTT
v_gene: TRBV24-1
d_gene: -
j_gene: TRBJ1-5
abundance: many

CDR3aa: CASSLGQGLTYEQYF
CDR3nt: TGTGCCAGCAGCCTTGGACAGGGCCTAACCTACGAGCAGTACTTC
v_gene: TRBV5-6
d_gene: TRBD1
j_gene: TRBJ2-7
abundance: -

CDR3aa: CASSYPGTSANEQFF
CDR3nt: TGTGCCAGCAGTTACCCCGGGACTAGCGCCAATGAGCAGTTCTTC
v_gene: TRBV6-5
d_gene: TRBD2
j_gene: TRBJ2-1
abundance: many

CDR3aa: CASSETAGEKLSRGNTEAFF
CDR3nt: TGTGCCAGCAGTGAAACGGCAGGGGAAAAGCTAAGCCGAGGGAACACTGAAGCTTTCTTT
v_gene: TRBV2
d_gene: -
j_gene: TRBJ1-1
abundance: many

CDR3aa: CASRPGDRAIHEAFF
CDR3nt: TGTGCCAGCAGGCCAGGGGACAGGGCAATTCATGAAGCTTTCTTT
v_gene: TRBV28
d_gene: TRBD1
j_gene: TRBJ1-1
abundance: -

CDR3aa: CAISEFIPGQGTYEQYF
CDR3nt: TGTGCCATCAGTGAGTTCATACCGGGACAGGGAACCTACGAGCAGTACTTC
v_gene: TRBV10-3
d_gene: TRBD1
j_gene: TRBJ2-7
abundance: few

CDR3aa: CAWSVISNQPQHF
CDR3nt: TGTGCCTGGAGTGTCATTAGCAATCAGCCCCAGCATTTT
v_gene: TRBV30
d_gene: -
j_gene: TRBJ1-5
abundance: -

CDR3aa: CASSTRGGADTGELFF
CDR3nt: TGTGCCAGCAGCACCCGGGGGGGGGCGGACACCGGGGAGCTGTTTTTT
v_gene: TRBV5-5
d_gene: TRBD2
j_gene: TRBJ2-2
abundance: few

CDR3aa: CASSLHGDYGYTF
CDR3nt: TGTGCCAGCAGTTTACATGGGGACTATGGCTACACCTTC
v_gene: TRBV27
d_gene: -
j_gene: TRBJ1-2
abundance: few

CDR3aa: CASSPHPGNTEAFF
CDR3nt: TGCGCCAGCAGCCCTCACCCCGGGAACACTGAAGCTTTCTTT
v_gene: TRBV4-3
d_gene: -
j_gene: TRBJ1-1
abundance: -

CDR3aa: CASSPSTPGELFF
CDR3nt: TGTGCCAGTAGCCCTTCGACCCCCGGGGAGCTGTTTTTT
v_gene: TRBV19
d_gene: -
j_gene: TRBJ2-2
abundance: -

CDR3aa: CASSSIGGGQTEAFF
CDR3nt: TGTGCCAGCAGCTCCATAGGGGGGGGACAGACTGAAGCTTTCTTT
v_gene: TRBV7-8
d_gene: TRBD1
j_gene: TRBJ1-1
abundance: many

CDR3aa: CSVDPDRPRPYNSPLHF
CDR3nt: TGCAGCGTTGATCCGGACAGGCCAAGGCCCTATAATTCACCCCTCCACTTT
v_gene: TRBV29-1
d_gene: TRBD1
j_gene: TRBJ1-6
abundance: many

CDR3aa: CASSLGGTGSGANVLTF
CDR3nt: TGTGCCAGCAGTTTAGGTGGGACAGGCTCTGGGGCCAACGTCCTGACTTTC
v_gene: TRBV12-3/TRBV12-4
d_gene: TRBD1
j_gene: TRBJ2-6
abundance: once

CDR3aa: CASDWGGVNTEAFF
CDR3nt: TGTGCCAGCGATTGGGGGGGGGTGAACACTGAAGCTTTCTTT
v_gene: TRBV6-6
d_gene: -
j_gene: TRBJ1-1
abundance: -